The rows below give T cell receptor beta chains drawn from one sample of a study of preoperative IRX-2 immunotherapy in early breast cancer. The data were produced by immunoSEQ multiplex PCR, yet TCRdb's version contains in-frame clones alone and is incomplete. Altogether about 62,000 clones are present, approximately 93% being singletons, with the ten largest covering around 1.5%. Sample acquisition took place from a patient treated with IRX-2 immunotherapy. The receptors were sampled from a human donor with breast cancer. The CDR3 runs from the conserved cysteine through the conserved F or W. The order of the fields is V gene, clone size, CDR3 length, J gene, D gene, CDR3 DNA, CDR3 protein. D genes are given only for firm matches. Some rows have no size entry. The others give once, few or many, or a class for an expanded clone.

v_call: TRBV11-2
clone_size: NA
cdr3_length: 16
j_call: TRBJ2-2
d_call: TRBD2
cdr3_nt: TGTGCCAGCACCTCAACTAGCGGGGTGTACACCGGGGAGCTGTTTTTT
cdr3_aa: CASTSTSGVYTGELFF

v_call: TRBV19
clone_size: NA
cdr3_length: 14
j_call: TRBJ1-2
d_call: NA
cdr3_nt: TGTGCCAGTAGTATAGCTGACAGAGCCTATGGCTACACCTTC
cdr3_aa: CASSIADRAYGYTF

v_call: TRBV7-3
clone_size: NA
cdr3_length: 15
j_call: TRBJ2-1
d_call: TRBD2
cdr3_nt: TGTGCCAGCACCCCCGGGAGGCAGGGATGGGATGAGCAGTTCTTC
cdr3_aa: CASTPGRQGWDEQFF

v_call: TRBV15
clone_size: NA
cdr3_length: 14
j_call: TRBJ1-2
d_call: NA
cdr3_nt: TGTGCCACCAGCAGAGATGTGGGGGGCTATGGCTACACCTTC
cdr3_aa: CATSRDVGGYGYTF

v_call: TRBV5-6
clone_size: NA
cdr3_length: 15
j_call: TRBJ1-1
d_call: NA
cdr3_nt: TGTGCCAGCAGCCCGACCCCTACGGGGAACACTGAAGCTTTCTTT
cdr3_aa: CASSPTPTGNTEAFF

v_call: TRBV7-6
clone_size: NA
cdr3_length: 15
j_call: TRBJ2-3
d_call: TRBD1
cdr3_nt: TGTGCCAGCAGCCCAGGGACAGCATTCACAGATACGCAGTATTTT
cdr3_aa: CASSPGTAFTDTQYF

v_call: TRBV4-3
clone_size: NA
cdr3_length: 18
j_call: TRBJ2-6
d_call: NA
cdr3_nt: TGCGCCAGCAGCCAATTTGTTCAGAGAAGCTCTGGGGCCAACGTCCTGACTTTC
cdr3_aa: CASSQFVQRSSGANVLTF

v_call: TRBV6-5
clone_size: NA
cdr3_length: 15
j_call: TRBJ1-2
d_call: NA
cdr3_nt: TGTGCCGGCCGCACGGGGCCCCTTCTCGATTATGGCTACACCTTC
cdr3_aa: CAGRTGPLLDYGYTF

v_call: TRBV7-2
clone_size: NA
cdr3_length: 14
j_call: TRBJ2-5
d_call: TRBD1
cdr3_nt: TGTGCCAGCAGCACCCGGGACAGGGGTGGGACCCAGTACTTC
cdr3_aa: CASSTRDRGGTQYF

v_call: TRBV6-1
clone_size: NA
cdr3_length: 12
j_call: TRBJ2-5
d_call: NA
cdr3_nt: TGTGCCAGCAGACCTTCGGAAGGGACCCAGTACTTC
cdr3_aa: CASRPSEGTQYF

v_call: TRBV4-3
clone_size: NA
cdr3_length: 18
j_call: TRBJ2-1
d_call: TRBD1
cdr3_nt: TGCGCCAGCAGCCAAGATCTACAGGGGACAGGGCTGATCAATGAGCAGTTCTTC
cdr3_aa: CASSQDLQGTGLINEQFF

v_call: TRBV5-4
clone_size: NA
cdr3_length: 15
j_call: TRBJ2-1
d_call: TRBD2
cdr3_nt: TGTGCCAGCAGCGGAGGGTCTAGCGGGGTCAATGAGCAGTTCTTC
cdr3_aa: CASSGGSSGVNEQFF

v_call: TRBV7-9
clone_size: few
cdr3_length: 13
j_call: TRBJ2-7
d_call: NA
cdr3_nt: TGTGCCAGCAGCCTCCTCCCCACCTACGAGCAGTACTTC
cdr3_aa: CASSLLPTYEQYF

v_call: TRBV14
clone_size: NA
cdr3_length: 13
j_call: TRBJ1-4
d_call: TRBD1
cdr3_nt: TGTGCCAGCAACAGGGGATTAAATGAAAAACTGTTTTTT
cdr3_aa: CASNRGLNEKLFF

v_call: TRBV10-3
clone_size: NA
cdr3_length: 13
j_call: TRBJ2-7
d_call: TRBD2
cdr3_nt: TGTGCCATCACGGCGGGAGTGGCCTACGAGCAGTACTTC
cdr3_aa: CAITAGVAYEQYF

v_call: TRBV11-2
clone_size: NA
cdr3_length: 13
j_call: TRBJ2-5
d_call: NA
cdr3_nt: TGTGCCAGCACCCGGGTGGTGAAAGAGACCCAGTACTTC
cdr3_aa: CASTRVVKETQYF

v_call: TRBV28
clone_size: once
cdr3_length: 14
j_call: TRBJ1-4
d_call: NA
cdr3_nt: TGTGCCAGCAGTCCTACTAGAGTTGGTGAAAAACTGTTTTTT
cdr3_aa: CASSPTRVGEKLFF

v_call: TRBV7-9
clone_size: NA
cdr3_length: 15
j_call: TRBJ2-1
d_call: NA
cdr3_nt: TGTGCCAGCAGCCCCCGGGAGAGCTCCTACAATGAGCAGTTCTTC
cdr3_aa: CASSPRESSYNEQFF

v_call: TRBV7-2
clone_size: NA
cdr3_length: 17
j_call: TRBJ2-1
d_call: TRBD2
cdr3_nt: TGTGCCAGCAGCCACCTCTTGAGAGCGGGAGCTTACAATGAGCAGTTCTTC
cdr3_aa: CASSHLLRAGAYNEQFF

v_call: TRBV5-1
clone_size: NA
cdr3_length: 14
j_call: TRBJ2-3
d_call: NA
cdr3_nt: TGCGCCAGCAGCTTGGTACAGCTGACAGATACGCAGTATTTT
cdr3_aa: CASSLVQLTDTQYF

v_call: TRBV2
clone_size: NA
cdr3_length: 14
j_call: TRBJ1-2
d_call: NA
cdr3_nt: TGTGCCAGCACCCCCCATTCCCCTAACTATGGCTACACCTTC
cdr3_aa: CASTPHSPNYGYTF

v_call: TRBV5-4
clone_size: NA
cdr3_length: 14
j_call: TRBJ2-3
d_call: NA
cdr3_nt: TGTGCCAGCAGCCGACGGCTAAGCACAGATACGCAGTATTTT
cdr3_aa: CASSRRLSTDTQYF

v_call: TRBV15
clone_size: once
cdr3_length: 13
j_call: TRBJ2-5
d_call: NA
cdr3_nt: TGTGCCACCAGCAGAGGACAGCAAGAGACCCAGTACTTC
cdr3_aa: CATSRGQQETQYF

v_call: TRBV7-8
clone_size: NA
cdr3_length: 16
j_call: TRBJ2-5
d_call: TRBD2
cdr3_nt: TGTGCCAGCAGCCCACACGGGACTAGCGGGATGGAGACCCAGTACTTC
cdr3_aa: CASSPHGTSGMETQYF

v_call: TRBV21-1
clone_size: NA
cdr3_length: 15
j_call: TRBJ2-1
d_call: NA
cdr3_nt: TGTGCCAGCAGCAAAAGAGGGGGGTTCCACAATGAGCAGTTCTTC
cdr3_aa: CASSKRGGFHNEQFF

v_call: TRBV7-3
clone_size: NA
cdr3_length: 15
j_call: TRBJ2-5
d_call: NA
cdr3_nt: TGTGCCAGCGAGATTGAGGGAACAATGGGGGAGACCCAGTACTTC
cdr3_aa: CASEIEGTMGETQYF

v_call: TRBV7-9
clone_size: NA
cdr3_length: 14
j_call: TRBJ2-2
d_call: TRBD2
cdr3_nt: TGTGCCAGCAGCCTTAGCGGGGACACCGGGGAGCTGTTTTTT
cdr3_aa: CASSLSGDTGELFF

v_call: TRBV27
clone_size: NA
cdr3_length: 16
j_call: TRBJ1-1
d_call: NA
cdr3_nt: TGTGCCAGCGGCTTAGAATCGGGACACATGAACACTGAAGCTTTCTTT
cdr3_aa: CASGLESGHMNTEAFF

v_call: TRBV30
clone_size: NA
cdr3_length: 12
j_call: TRBJ2-3
d_call: NA
cdr3_nt: TGTGCCTGGAGTGTACGAGGAGATACGCAGTATTTT
cdr3_aa: CAWSVRGDTQYF

v_call: TRBV30
clone_size: NA
cdr3_length: 14
j_call: TRBJ1-1
d_call: NA
cdr3_nt: TGTGCCTGGAGTGGCGGGTGGGGGCGAAGCGCAGCTTTCTTT
cdr3_aa: CAWSGGWGRSAAFF

v_call: TRBV15
clone_size: NA
cdr3_length: 16
j_call: TRBJ2-1
d_call: NA
cdr3_nt: TGTGCCACCAGCAGAGGTGGGTACGAGTCCTACAATGAGCAGTTCTTC
cdr3_aa: CATSRGGYESYNEQFF

v_call: TRBV5-5
clone_size: NA
cdr3_length: 14
j_call: TRBJ2-1
d_call: NA
cdr3_nt: TGTGCCAGCAGCTTAGGTGCAGGGTTCAATGAGCAGTTCTTC
cdr3_aa: CASSLGAGFNEQFF

v_call: TRBV7-2
clone_size: NA
cdr3_length: 14
j_call: TRBJ1-3
d_call: NA
cdr3_nt: TGTGCCAGCAGCTCCGGACGGGGGATGAACACCATATATTTT
cdr3_aa: CASSSGRGMNTIYF

v_call: TRBV4-1
clone_size: once
cdr3_length: 15
j_call: TRBJ2-7
d_call: NA
cdr3_nt: TGCGCCAGCAGCCAAGGGACGGGGAACACCTACGAGCAGTACTTC
cdr3_aa: CASSQGTGNTYEQYF

v_call: TRBV27
clone_size: medium-sized
cdr3_length: 14
j_call: TRBJ1-2
d_call: TRBD1
cdr3_nt: TGTGCCAGCAGCCCCCTAGGACAGGTCTATGGCTACACCTTC
cdr3_aa: CASSPLGQVYGYTF

v_call: TRBV6-5
clone_size: NA
cdr3_length: 14
j_call: TRBJ1-5
d_call: NA
cdr3_nt: TGTGCCAGCAGAGCCGGAGGGGCTGGTCAGCCCCAGCATTTT
cdr3_aa: CASRAGGAGQPQHF

v_call: TRBV7-2
clone_size: NA
cdr3_length: 16
j_call: TRBJ2-5
d_call: NA
cdr3_nt: TGTGCCAGCAGCCTCGGTGGAGCGGACTACCAAGAGACCCAGTACTTC
cdr3_aa: CASSLGGADYQETQYF

v_call: TRBV9
clone_size: NA
cdr3_length: 14
j_call: TRBJ2-7
d_call: NA
cdr3_nt: TGTGCCAGCAGTCCCGGGGGGCGGGAACTCGAGCAGTACTTC
cdr3_aa: CASSPGGRELEQYF

v_call: TRBV7-6
clone_size: NA
cdr3_length: 18
j_call: TRBJ2-2
d_call: TRBD2
cdr3_nt: TGTGCCAGCAGCTCGGGACTAGCGGGACCTAGGGGTACCGGGGAGCTGTTTTTT
cdr3_aa: CASSSGLAGPRGTGELFF

v_call: TRBV10-3
clone_size: NA
cdr3_length: 13
j_call: TRBJ2-1
d_call: NA
cdr3_nt: TGTGCCATCAGGAATACAGGGAGTAATGAGCAGTTCTTC
cdr3_aa: CAIRNTGSNEQFF

v_call: TRBV2
clone_size: NA
cdr3_length: 12
j_call: TRBJ1-4
d_call: NA
cdr3_nt: TGTGCCAGCAGCCCGTTGAGTGAAAAACTGTTTTTT
cdr3_aa: CASSPLSEKLFF

v_call: TRBV7-2
clone_size: NA
cdr3_length: 16
j_call: TRBJ2-3
d_call: NA
cdr3_nt: TGTGCCAGCAGCTTCCGGCGGTGGGGTTCCACAGATACGCAGTATTTT
cdr3_aa: CASSFRRWGSTDTQYF

v_call: TRBV5-1
clone_size: NA
cdr3_length: 13
j_call: TRBJ2-7
d_call: NA
cdr3_nt: TGCGCCAGCAGCTTGGCGACTGACTACGAGCAGTACTTC
cdr3_aa: CASSLATDYEQYF

v_call: TRBV28
clone_size: once
cdr3_length: 14
j_call: TRBJ2-7
d_call: NA
cdr3_nt: TGTGCCAGCATTCTCTCCGGGGGGCCCTACGAGCAGTACTTC
cdr3_aa: CASILSGGPYEQYF

v_call: TRBV28
clone_size: NA
cdr3_length: 10
j_call: TRBJ2-5
d_call: NA
cdr3_nt: TGTGCCAGCAGTTTCGAGACCCAGTACTTC
cdr3_aa: CASSFETQYF

v_call: TRBV11-2
clone_size: NA
cdr3_length: 14
j_call: TRBJ2-7
d_call: NA
cdr3_nt: TGTGCCAGCAGCTTAGGGGACCGAGCCTACGAGCAGTACTTC
cdr3_aa: CASSLGDRAYEQYF

v_call: TRBV6-6
clone_size: NA
cdr3_length: 13
j_call: TRBJ1-1
d_call: NA
cdr3_nt: TGTGCCACCCGGGAGGGCGCATACACTGAAGCTTTCTTT
cdr3_aa: CATREGAYTEAFF